Here is one TCR beta chain with its context. V gave up 0 bases and J gave up 3 bases; unmatched junction bases: 4. In germline, CDR1 is SGHTA, CDR2 FQGNSA. The CDR3 covers 16 residues. These data originate in a study of blood T cells in healthy people across ages. Using a J-beta primer mix together with a sample-barcoded 5' primer, a second PCR was run for about 7 to 12 cycles. TCRdb independently ran MiXCR on the 5' RACE reads; one entry per CDR3 protein. Here the sample spans 550,000 to 650,000 distinct CDR3 sequences, approximately 30% being singletons. Sequenced sample: blood. The sequence was obtained from a woman of 80 years or more in good health. The gene calls are TRBV7-2 and TRBJ2-3; 9 bases are shared with TRBD2. In nucleotides, the CDR3 is TGTGCCAGCAGCTTAGCCGCTAGCGGGGTTACAGATACGCAGTATTTT. Its translation is CASSLAASGVTDTQYF. Variable domain in full (rest from reference TRBV7-2 and TRBJ2-3): GAGVSQSPSNKVTEKGKDVELRCDPISGHTALYWYRQSLGQGLEFLIYFQGNSAPDKSGLPSDRFSAERTGGSVSTLTIQRTQQEDSAVYLCASSLAASGVTDTQYFGPGTRLTVL.